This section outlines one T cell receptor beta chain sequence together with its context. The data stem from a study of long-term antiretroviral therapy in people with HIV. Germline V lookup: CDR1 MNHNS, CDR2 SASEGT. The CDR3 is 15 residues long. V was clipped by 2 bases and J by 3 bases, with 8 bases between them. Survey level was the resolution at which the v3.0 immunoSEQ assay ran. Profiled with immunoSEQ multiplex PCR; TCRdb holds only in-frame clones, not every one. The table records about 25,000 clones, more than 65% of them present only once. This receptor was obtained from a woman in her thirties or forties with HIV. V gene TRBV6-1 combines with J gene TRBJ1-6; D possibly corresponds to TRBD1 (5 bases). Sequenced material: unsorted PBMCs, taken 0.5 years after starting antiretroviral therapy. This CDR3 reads CASSELGVYNSPLHF. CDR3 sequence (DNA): TGTGCCAGCAGTGAATTGGGGGTCTATAATTCACCCCTCCACTTT.